The rows below give T cell receptor beta chains drawn from one sample of a study of T cells in Graves' hyperthyroidism and ophthalmopathy. TCRdb passed the multiplex PCR reads through MiXCR, listing each CDR3 protein once. The sample has around 340,000 distinct CDR3 sequences; 15% to 20% are singletons. The sequenced sample was blood. The receptors come from a woman in her 50s with Graves' hyperthyroidism. Each CDR3 is given with its conserved first and last residue. Fields, in order: V gene, clone size, D gene, J gene, CDR3 DNA, CDR3 protein. A D gene is named only where the DNA matches it firmly. Clone sizes are given selectively: once, few, many, or a class where the clone is expanded.

V gene: TRBV11-3; clone size: few; D gene: TRBD2; J gene: TRBJ2-1; CDR3 DNA: TGTGCCAGCAGCAATCGTTTACAGCGGGAGATCTACAATGAGCAGTTCTTC; CDR3 protein: CASSNRLQREIYNEQFF
V gene: TRBV6-1; clone size: NA; D gene: NA; J gene: TRBJ2-7; CDR3 DNA: TGTGCCAGCAAGGAGCTCCAGCCCTACGAGCAGTACTTC; CDR3 protein: CASKELQPYEQYF
V gene: TRBV3-1; clone size: many; D gene: TRBD2; J gene: TRBJ2-7; CDR3 DNA: TGTGCCAGCAGCCAAGATGTAGCGGGAGGGCGAAGGCAGTACTTC; CDR3 protein: CASSQDVAGGRRQYF
V gene: TRBV7-2; clone size: many; D gene: TRBD2; J gene: TRBJ2-3; CDR3 DNA: TGTGCCAGCAGCTTGGCTAGGACTAGCGGGGACACAGATACGCAGTATTTT; CDR3 protein: CASSLARTSGDTDTQYF
V gene: TRBV3-1; clone size: many; D gene: NA; J gene: TRBJ2-3; CDR3 DNA: TGTGCCAGCAGCCAAGCCGCCCAGGATACGCAGTATTTT; CDR3 protein: CASSQAAQDTQYF
V gene: TRBV6-1; clone size: few; D gene: NA; J gene: TRBJ1-6; CDR3 DNA: TGTGCCAGCCGGGCCGACCTCCTCCTGGATTCACCCCTCCACTTT; CDR3 protein: CASRADLLLDSPLHF
V gene: TRBV5-1; clone size: many; D gene: NA; J gene: TRBJ2-7; CDR3 DNA: TGCGCCAGCAGCGTTGGTGGAGACTCCTACGAGCAGTACTTC; CDR3 protein: CASSVGGDSYEQYF
V gene: TRBV6-1; clone size: many; D gene: NA; J gene: TRBJ2-3; CDR3 DNA: TGTGCCAGCAGTTTCAGGGGGGAGGCAGATACGCAGTATTTT; CDR3 protein: CASSFRGEADTQYF
V gene: TRBV5-8; clone size: NA; D gene: NA; J gene: TRBJ2-3; CDR3 DNA: TGTGCCAGCAACCAGGACAGCCCTAGCACAGATACGCAGTATTTT; CDR3 protein: CASNQDSPSTDTQYF
V gene: TRBV9; clone size: few; D gene: NA; J gene: TRBJ1-4; CDR3 DNA: TGTGCCAGCAGCGGGACAGACAATGAAAAACTGTTTTTT; CDR3 protein: CASSGTDNEKLFF
V gene: TRBV3-1; clone size: many; D gene: NA; J gene: TRBJ1-4; CDR3 DNA: TGTGCCAGCAGCCAAGGGCAGGGAAGGGAAAAACTGTTTTTT; CDR3 protein: CASSQGQGREKLFF
V gene: TRBV5-4; clone size: NA; D gene: TRBD1; J gene: TRBJ1-2; CDR3 DNA: TGTGCCAGCAGGAGTCCGGGACAGGGAGGGATTGGCTACACCTTC; CDR3 protein: CASRSPGQGGIGYTF
V gene: TRBV20-1; clone size: NA; D gene: NA; J gene: TRBJ2-1; CDR3 DNA: TGCAGTGCTAGAGCCGTGGGAGGGGGGGAGAACTACAATGAGCAGTTCTTC; CDR3 protein: CSARAVGGGENYNEQFF
V gene: TRBV2; clone size: many; D gene: TRBD1; J gene: TRBJ1-5; CDR3 DNA: TGTGCCAGCAGGAGGACAGGGCGTAGCAATCAGCCCCAGCATTTT; CDR3 protein: CASRRTGRSNQPQHF
V gene: TRBV12-3/TRBV12-4; clone size: NA; D gene: NA; J gene: TRBJ1-2; CDR3 DNA: TGTGCCAGCAGTTTTCGCCCCTTACAAGGCTACACCTTC; CDR3 protein: CASSFRPLQGYTF
V gene: TRBV30; clone size: many; D gene: NA; J gene: TRBJ2-1; CDR3 DNA: TGTGCCTGGAGTGTACGATCTTTCAATGAGCAGTTCTTC; CDR3 protein: CAWSVRSFNEQFF
V gene: TRBV5-1; clone size: few; D gene: TRBD1; J gene: TRBJ1-2; CDR3 DNA: TGCGCCAGCAGCTGGGACAGGGACCCCTATGGCTACACCTTC; CDR3 protein: CASSWDRDPYGYTF
V gene: TRBV14; clone size: few; D gene: NA; J gene: TRBJ2-5; CDR3 DNA: TGTGCCAGCAGCCGAGCTACCCGGGAGACCCAGTACTTC; CDR3 protein: CASSRATRETQYF
V gene: TRBV28; clone size: many; D gene: NA; J gene: TRBJ1-1; CDR3 DNA: TGTGCCAGCAGTCTCCCCTCAGGGGTAACTGAAGCTTTCTTT; CDR3 protein: CASSLPSGVTEAFF
V gene: TRBV20-1; clone size: many; D gene: NA; J gene: TRBJ2-1; CDR3 DNA: TGCAGTGCTAGTCATCTTCCCCGCCCAGACAATGAGCAGTTCTTC; CDR3 protein: CSASHLPRPDNEQFF
V gene: TRBV27; clone size: many; D gene: NA; J gene: TRBJ1-2; CDR3 DNA: TGTGCCAGCAGTTTATCTGAGGGGTTCGGCTACACCTTC; CDR3 protein: CASSLSEGFGYTF
V gene: TRBV20-1; clone size: NA; D gene: TRBD1; J gene: TRBJ1-6; CDR3 DNA: TGCAGTTCTGGGACAGAAATTTCACCCCTCCACTTT; CDR3 protein: CSSGTEISPLHF
V gene: TRBV28; clone size: many; D gene: TRBD1; J gene: TRBJ2-3; CDR3 DNA: TGTGCCAGCAGTACCTCCGGACAGGGAAGCACAGATACGCAGTATTTT; CDR3 protein: CASSTSGQGSTDTQYF
V gene: TRBV5-1; clone size: many; D gene: NA; J gene: TRBJ2-1; CDR3 DNA: TGCGCCAGCAGCGTGAACCGGGCCGGCTCCTACAATGAGCAGTTCTTC; CDR3 protein: CASSVNRAGSYNEQFF
V gene: TRBV12-3/TRBV12-4; clone size: many; D gene: NA; J gene: TRBJ1-2; CDR3 DNA: TGTGCCAGTTCCTTGACAGCCGGGGCCTATGGCTACACCTTC; CDR3 protein: CASSLTAGAYGYTF
V gene: TRBV20-1; clone size: NA; D gene: TRBD1; J gene: TRBJ2-3; CDR3 DNA: TGCAGTGCTAGAGCCCCCCCACAGGGGGTGGACACAGATACGCAGTATTTT; CDR3 protein: CSARAPPQGVDTDTQYF
V gene: TRBV20-1; clone size: many; D gene: TRBD2; J gene: TRBJ2-5; CDR3 DNA: TGCAGTGCTAGCTCCAGCGGGAGGAGTTTTGAGACCCAGTACTTC; CDR3 protein: CSASSSGRSFETQYF
V gene: TRBV4-1; clone size: many; D gene: TRBD1; J gene: TRBJ1-6; CDR3 DNA: TGCGCCAGCAGCCAAGAGAGGGGGCTCAATTCACCCCTCCACTTT; CDR3 protein: CASSQERGLNSPLHF
V gene: TRBV7-3; clone size: few; D gene: TRBD1; J gene: TRBJ1-1; CDR3 DNA: TGTGCCAGCAGCTTAAGGGGGGGAGGGGGCCGAGAGTACACTGAAGCTTTCTTT; CDR3 protein: CASSLRGGGGREYTEAFF
V gene: TRBV20-1; clone size: many; D gene: NA; J gene: TRBJ2-7; CDR3 DNA: TGCAGTGCTAGAGGGGCCCTCCCCCCCTACGAGCAGTACTTC; CDR3 protein: CSARGALPPYEQYF
V gene: TRBV13; clone size: many; D gene: TRBD1; J gene: TRBJ1-6; CDR3 DNA: TGTGCCAGCAGCCGAGTTTCCGGGACAGGGAGATCGTCACCCCTCCACTTT; CDR3 protein: CASSRVSGTGRSSPLHF
V gene: TRBV3-1; clone size: many; D gene: NA; J gene: TRBJ1-1; CDR3 DNA: TGTGCCAGCAGCCGGGGTGCTGAAGCTTTCTTT; CDR3 protein: CASSRGAEAFF
V gene: TRBV12-5; clone size: few; D gene: NA; J gene: TRBJ2-2; CDR3 DNA: TGTGCTAGTGGTCGACAGAATCCCGTTTTTACGAACACCGGGGAGCTGTTTTTT; CDR3 protein: CASGRQNPVFTNTGELFF
V gene: TRBV19; clone size: many; D gene: NA; J gene: TRBJ1-1; CDR3 DNA: TGTGCCAGTAGTATGCAGGTGAACACTGAAGCTTTCTTT; CDR3 protein: CASSMQVNTEAFF
V gene: TRBV6-1; clone size: NA; D gene: NA; J gene: TRBJ1-4; CDR3 DNA: TGTGCCAGCAGTCGGGAGAATGAAAAACTGTTTTTT; CDR3 protein: CASSRENEKLFF
V gene: TRBV5-1; clone size: many; D gene: NA; J gene: TRBJ2-1; CDR3 DNA: TGCGCCAGCAGCTTAGATCGGGGACTTAGCTCCTACAATGAGCAGTTCTTC; CDR3 protein: CASSLDRGLSSYNEQFF
V gene: TRBV12-3/TRBV12-4; clone size: once; D gene: TRBD1; J gene: TRBJ1-2; CDR3 DNA: TGTGCCAGTCGACAGGGGGGGGCCATCGGCTATGGCTACACCTTC; CDR3 protein: CASRQGGAIGYGYTF